These 3 T cell receptor beta chains were sequenced from one sample in a study of radiation and T cells in renal cell carcinoma. The assay was immunoSEQ multiplex PCR, and TCRdb's table has in-frame clones only and misses some. The table records 100,000 to 150,000 clones, roughly four fifths of them present only once. Time point of the sample: baseline pretreatment blood. As to treatment: 15 Gy SBRT to primary tumor, nephrectomy 4 weeks later. This sample comprised blood, obtained from a patient whose treatment included radiotherapy and nephrectomy. The receptors stem from a woman aged 55-75 years with renal cell carcinoma.

The chain carries TRBV2 and TRBJ2-1; 8 nucleotides align to TRBD1. Germline CDR1 is SNHLY and CDR2 is FYNNEI. CDR3 size: 15 residues. V lost 6 bases, J lost 2 bases, and 6 bases stayed unmatched. The CDR3 DNA is TGTGCCAGCAGCCTTAACAGGGGGACCTACAATGAGCAGTTCTTC. It codes for CASSLNRGTYNEQFF.

This chain joins TRBV11-2 and TRBJ1-1; D possibly corresponds to TRBD1 (5 bases). The V end lost 2 bases, the J end lost 7 bases, and 11 bases lay between the germline ends. Germline V gene lookup returns CDR1 SGHAT and CDR2 FQNNGV. The CDR3 loop spans 13 amino acids. The DNA for the CDR3 is TGTGCCAGCAGCTTATCCAGGGTGGGTGAAGCTTTCTTT. This sequence encodes CASSLSRVGEAFF.

The CDR3 is CASSIEGSWLLYEQYF. The CDR3 nucleotides are TGTGCCAGTAGTATTGAGGGCAGCTGGCTCCTATACGAGCAGTACTTC. The chain carries TRBV19 and TRBJ2-7; weak D call: TRBD2 (5 bases). Trimming stripped 3 bases from V and 4 bases from J, with 19 bases between. Germline-derived CDR1 and CDR2 are LNHDA and SQIVND (reference sequence). The CDR3 runs to 16 residues.